This T cell receptor beta chain came from a study of shared clonotypes between healthy human individuals. HIV-negative, healthy adults without recent acute infections or vaccinations were the donors. Only in-frame clones appear in the TCRdb table, and some are missing; sequencing was by immunoSEQ multiplex PCR. The profile shows hundreds of thousands of clones, roughly 97% of them singletons. Study-level results: Naive subsets, compared against memory subsets, generally had larger estimated richness values. The generation probabilities recorded for non-shared clonotypes fell below those of clonotypes shared by all four donors. It was observed that roughly 4.8% of naive CD4 clonotypes were shared across a handful of donors.

With regard to this clone: Antigen unknown.

Input material: naive CD4+ T cells sorted from blood. The subset denotes: CD45RA+ positively selected. The sequence was obtained from a woman between 25 and 40 years old in good health.

CDR3 region: CASSEAPSNSPLHF. CDR3 nucleotide sequence: TGTGCCAGCAGTGAAGCCCCATCCAATTCACCCCTCCACTTT. This rearrangement joins TRBV25-1 to TRBJ1-6; no reliable D call. Germline assignment: CDR1 MGHDK and CDR2 SYGVNS. The V and J ends lost 2 bases and 7 bases respectively, with 9 bases between them. This CDR3 is 14 amino acids long.